This T cell receptor (beta chain) is from a study of shared clonotypes between healthy human individuals (dated by TCRdb to 2018 to 2021). In terms of the full investigation: A few men and a couple of women, aged 18 to 49 years, made up the cohort. For each donor, three plates each were used for CD4 naive and CD4 memory, two plates were used for CD8 naive, and one plate was used for CD8 memory. Blood TCR repertoires of roughly five healthy adults were deeply sequenced to estimate repertoire size and the extent of clonotype sharing between individuals. Libraries were prepared and TCR repertoires were sequenced by different laboratories using diverse techniques, in order to increase sequencing depth and limit assay-specific biases. Per donor, leukapheresis produced somewhere between about 0.94 and 9 billion PBMCs. The study at large found these results: Higher generation probabilities were observed for clonotypes shared by all four sorted-subset donors than for non-shared clonotypes. Sampling was limited to blood, and TCR repertoires in tissue likely differ from TCR repertoires in blood. Around 5% of naive CD4, 3.5% of naive CD8, roughly 2.4% of memory CD4, and 0.4% of memory CD8 clonotypes were shared across a handful of donors. Even with the large sequencing depth, rarefaction of the sorted-subset datasets indicated that sequencing was incomplete. The genetic and exposure-history diversity represented was limited by the small number of donors. Naive subsets generally had larger estimated clonotype richness than memory subsets. Based on pairwise subsampling, the degree of clonotype sharing among donors was expected to be affected by sequencing depth.

Per the germline V gene, SNHLY is the CDR1 and FYNNEI is the CDR2. V is pared back by 7 bases and J by 3 bases, with 9 bases lying between the germline termini. The CDR3 spans 13 residues, from the cysteine through the phenylalanine. Just CDR3 DNA is preserved here, 39 bases in frame from base 1. With respect to this clone: The specificity of this receptor is unknown. No quality values exist for individual bases; no much larger clone is one base distant.

Healthy HIV-negative adults with no recently reported acute infections or vaccinations were included as donors. Only Caucasian adults living in Nashville, Tennessee, USA were represented among the donors. CD4+ T cells were enriched through magnetic negative selection, after which naive cells were positively selected on CD45RA and the remaining negative fraction served as the memory subset. Blood was obtained by leukapheresis, after which PBMCs were separated by Ficoll-Histopaque density gradient centrifugation and cryopreserved in liquid nitrogen vapor phase. Analytical flow cytometry was used to check the purity and quantity of every magnetically sorted T cell population. Genomic DNA was isolated from every sorted fraction and measured by UV absorbance on a Nanodrop 2000c. Using the deep immunoSEQ assay, multiplex PCR amplified TCR CDR3 regions from genomic DNA. Genomic DNA extracted from each cell subset was distributed evenly over all wells of several immunoSEQ 96-well plates, and each plate served as one replicate. For sorted subsets, 200 ng of genomic DNA, equivalent to around 31,000 T cell genomes, went into each replicate PCR. The purified libraries were quantified using a Qubit 3.0 fluorometer, sized with a Bioanalyzer 2100, and then quantified again using the KAPA Library Quantification kit. Each immunoSEQ 96-well plate was sequenced on its own single-read 150-cycle Illumina NextSeq 550 flow cell. The original methods were these. Because the immunoSEQ output held only junctional sequences and lacked quality scores, the filtering could not match the filtering applied to full-length reads. Sequences were annotated with PyIR, a Python wrapper for IgBLAST v1.9, using IMGT germline references to assign V/J genes and CDR3. Reads with weak V/J assignments (E-value above 1e-6), missing CDR3, stop codons, out-of-frame junctions, or ambiguous translated residues were removed. V3J clonotypes were defined by identical inferred V gene, J gene, and CDR3 amino acid sequence. Percentage overlap between repertoires was calculated by dividing the number of shared unique clonotypes by the size of the smaller repertoire. Repertoire richness was assessed with RTK rarefaction, the Chao1 estimator, and Recon v2.1 estimates of unobserved clonotypes. For all TCRbeta clonotypes obtained by the gDNA method from several donors, generation probabilities were computed with OLGA. Held by TCRdb, this immuneACCESS table contains in-frame sequences only and omits some clones. Under half of the omission traces to an unresolved V gene where checked; the cause of the rest is unknown. The V and J calls and clone size were taken over from that table, and D and trimming were inferred from the DNA. This sample lists about 1.5 million clones; over 95% were detected once. The ten largest clones represent approximately 1.1% of the sample.

The sequenced sample was naive CD4+ T cells sorted from blood. This sample's cell subset or site label indicates: CD45RA+ positively selected. Here the chain combines TRBV2 and TRBJ1-4; the D segment cannot be called with confidence. The clonotype comes from a man younger than 45 in good health. DNA sequence: TGTGCCAGCATTACGACCGCTAATGAAAAACTGTTTTTT. Its product reads: CASITTANEKLFF.